One and the same sample provided the 8 T cell receptor beta chains below, sequenced in a study of T cell repertoires in cytomegalovirus infection (dated by TCRdb to between 2017 and 2020). The sequencer was an Illumina HiSeq 1500. TCRdb redid the processing of the public reads, applying fastp at Q25 and MiXCR, and retained in-frame beta chains. For every CDR3 protein sequence, its rows merge into one entry that carries the most common genes and DNA. The sample includes 85,000 to 120,000 distinct CDR3 sequences, with approximately 16% observed a single time. Roughly 8% of the sample goes to the ten largest clones. The sequenced sample consisted of PBMCs. The source of these receptors is a human donor in good health (CMV status not recorded). Some clones in this sample may be carry-over from other donors' samples.

This clonotype was observed many times. V gene TRBV12-3 or TRBV12-4 combines with J gene TRBJ1-5; D call uncertain. V lost 5 bases to trimming and J lost 0 bases, with 11 bases between them. This CDR3 has 15 residues. DNA for the CDR3: TGTGCCAGCAGTGGTGACGGGTATAGCAATCAGCCCCAGCATTTT. This sequence encodes CASSGDGYSNQPQHF.

This clonotype was detected ten times or more. The V and J genes are TRBV7-9 and TRBJ2-7; the D gene is possibly TRBD1 (5 bases). Germline assignment: CDR1 SEHNR and CDR2 FQNEAQ (reference sequence). V was trimmed by 5 bases and J by 4 bases, leaving 18 bases between them. CDR3 length equals 15 residues. The CDR3 nucleotides are TGTGCCAGCAGCACCCGCTCGGGCAGGGTTTACGAGCAGTACTTC. Its protein is CASSTRSGRVYEQYF.

This clonotype has more than one count but fewer than ten. The rearrangement joins TRBV19 to TRBJ1-1, with 8 nucleotides matching TRBD1. The germline V gene encodes CDR1 LNHDA and CDR2 SQIVND (reference sequence). The junction had 9 bases not matched to a gene; V was cut back by 6 bases and J by 6 bases. The CDR3 sequence is 14 residues long. The CDR3 sequence: CASSRRQGFPEAFF. The CDR3 DNA reads as TGTGCCAGTAGCCGGAGACAGGGGTTCCCTGAAGCTTTCTTT.

The rearrangement joins TRBV5-1 to TRBJ1-2, with no clear D. CDR1 is SGHRS and CDR2 is YFSETQ in the germline V gene. V was shortened by 1 base and J by 7 bases, with 14 bases between the two germline ends. The CDR3 has 14 amino acids. In DNA form, the CDR3 reads TGCGCCAGCAGCTTGTGGATGGAGTTGGGTGGCTACACCTTC. Its protein product is CASSLWMELGGYTF.

This sequence joins TRBV20-1 and TRBJ2-7; no firm D call. The CDR3 is 12 amino acids. The V gene's germline CDR1 is DFQATT and CDR2 SNEGSKA (reference sequence). V was pared by 0 bases and J by 6 bases, with 9 bases between. The CDR3 nucleotides read TGCAGTGCTAGAGAAGGTCAGAGCGAGCAGTACTTC. Translated, it gives CSAREGQSEQYF.

The chain uses TRBV2 and TRBJ1-6, with D unresolved. Germline assignment: CDR1 SNHLY and CDR2 FYNNEI. Trimming pared 6 bases from V and 5 bases from J, leaving 8 bases between. This CDR3 comprises 13 residues. CDR3: CASRGANNSPLHF. The CDR3 DNA is TGTGCCAGCAGGGGTGCAAATAATTCACCCCTCCACTTT. The entire variable domain, with the rest obtained from reference TRBV2 and TRBJ1-6, is as follows: EPEVTQTPSHQVTQMGQEVILRCVPISNHLYFYWYRQILGQKVEFLVSFYNNEISEKSEIFDDQFSVERPDGSNFTLKIRSTKLEDSAMYFCASRGANNSPLHFGNGTRLTVT.

This clonotype was counted ten times or more. This sequence joins TRBV11-2 and TRBJ2-5, with D uncertain. The V gene's germline CDR1 is SGHAT and CDR2 FQNNGV. The CDR3 sequence is 12 residues long. V lost 1 base to trimming and J lost 5 bases, with 5 bases between them. The CDR3 reads CASSLGWETQYF. For the CDR3, the DNA is TGTGCCAGCAGCTTAGGATGGGAGACCCAGTACTTC.

The CDR3 DNA reads TGCGCCAGCAGTGAGTCGGGAGTCAACCAGCAGTTCTTC. This gives the protein CASSESGVNQQFF. This chain connects TRBV10-2 to TRBJ2-1; weak D call: TRBD2 (5 bases). Trimming left V 0 bases short and J 11 bases short, with 11 bases between. The length of the CDR3 is 13 residues. CDR1 and CDR2 (germline): WSHSY, SAAADI.